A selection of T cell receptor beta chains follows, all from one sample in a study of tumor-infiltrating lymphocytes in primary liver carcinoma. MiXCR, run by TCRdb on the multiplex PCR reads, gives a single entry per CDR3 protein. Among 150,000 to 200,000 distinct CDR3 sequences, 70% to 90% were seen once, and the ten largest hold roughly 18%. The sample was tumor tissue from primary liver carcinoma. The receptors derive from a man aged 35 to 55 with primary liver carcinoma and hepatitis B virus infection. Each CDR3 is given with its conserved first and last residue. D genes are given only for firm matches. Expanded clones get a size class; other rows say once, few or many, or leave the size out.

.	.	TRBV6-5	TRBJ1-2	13	CAISPPGSHGFTF	TGTGCCATCAGCCCACCTGGGAGCCATGGCTTCACCTTC
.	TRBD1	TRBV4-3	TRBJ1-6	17	CASSQVPAGGNSSPLPF	TGCGCCAGCAGCCAAGTACCAGCAGGGGGAAATAGTTCACCCCTCCCCTTT
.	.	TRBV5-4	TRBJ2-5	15	CVSSLGRRTQETQYF	TGTGTCAGCAGCTTGGGGAGACGGACACAAGAGACCCAGTACTTC
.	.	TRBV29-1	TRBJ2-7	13	CSVDKGPPDEQYF	TGCAGCGTTGATAAGGGACCGCCCGATGAGCAGTACTTC
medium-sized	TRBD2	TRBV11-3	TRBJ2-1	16	CASSTGTSGLYNEQFF	TGTGCCAGCAGCACCGGGACTAGCGGGCTATACAATGAGCAGTTCTTC
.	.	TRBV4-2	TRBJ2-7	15	CAGSQDKGSGYDQHF	TGTGCCGGCAGCCAAGATAAGGGGAGCGGCTACGACCAGCACTTC
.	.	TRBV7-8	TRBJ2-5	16	CPSSFVTTGLQETQYF	TGTCCCAGCAGCTTCGTAACGACAGGCTTACAAGAGACCCAGTACTTC
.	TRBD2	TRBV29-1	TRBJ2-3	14	CSGLAGEEADTQYF	TGCAGCGGCTTAGCGGGGGAGGAGGCAGATACGCAGTATTTT
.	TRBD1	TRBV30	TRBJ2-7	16	CVWSRYSRDRGKEQYF	TGTGTCTGGAGTCGCTACTCGCGGGACAGGGGAAAGGAGCAGTACTTC
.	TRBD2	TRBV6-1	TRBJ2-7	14	CASTSGSFSYEQYF	TGTGCGAGTACAAGCGGGAGCTTTTCCTACGAGCAGTACTTC
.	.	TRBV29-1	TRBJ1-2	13	CSVYLTFDYGYAF	TGCAGCGTGTATCTTACTTTCGACTATGGCTACGCCTTC
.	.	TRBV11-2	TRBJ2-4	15	CASTSSAVAKNIQYF	TGTGCCAGTACCAGTTCTGCGGTAGCCAAAAACATTCAGTACTTC
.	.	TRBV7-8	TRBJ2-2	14	CASSLLIQIGELFF	TGTGCCAGCAGCTTACTAATACAGATCGGGGAGCTGTTTTTT
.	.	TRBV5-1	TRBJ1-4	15	CASNLRGSVGEKLFF	TGCGCCAGCAACTTACGGGGATCCGTCGGCGAAAAACTGTTTTTT
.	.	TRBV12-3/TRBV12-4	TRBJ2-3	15	CASSLDSGSGRTQYF	TGTGCTAGCAGTTTAGATTCCGGCAGCGGGCGCACGCAGTATTTT
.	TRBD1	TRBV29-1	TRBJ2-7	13	CNVVPTGLHEHYF	TGCAACGTTGTCCCGACAGGGCTCCACGAGCATTACTTC
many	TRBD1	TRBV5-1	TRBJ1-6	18	CASSGQASGQGANSPLHF	TGCGCCAGCAGCGGACAGGCGTCGGGACAGGGGGCTAATTCACCCCTCCACTTT
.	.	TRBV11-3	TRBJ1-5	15	CSSSFDMGVAQPQHF	TGTAGCAGCAGCTTCGATATGGGGGTGGCTCAGCCCCAGCATTTT
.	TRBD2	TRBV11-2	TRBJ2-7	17	CVSRQGLAGGWSHEQYF	TGTGTCAGCAGACAAGGACTAGCGGGAGGGTGGTCCCATGAGCAGTACTTC
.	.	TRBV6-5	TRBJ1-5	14	CASSYYRDDQPQHF	TGTGCCAGCAGTTACTACAGGGATGATCAACCCCAGCATTTT
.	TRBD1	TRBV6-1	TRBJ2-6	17	CASNETGALSGANVLAF	TGTGCCAGCAACGAGACAGGGGCCCTCTCTGGGGCCAACGTCCTGGCTTTC
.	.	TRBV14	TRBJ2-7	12	CASSRYPRGKYF	TGTGCCAGCAGCCGATACCCACGGGGGAAGTATTTC
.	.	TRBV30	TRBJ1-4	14	CAYSMGGINEKLFF	TGTGCCTACTCCATGGGGGGGATTAATGAAAAACTGTTTTTT
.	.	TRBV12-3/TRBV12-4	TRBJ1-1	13	CTSIFKSGTEAFF	TGTACCAGCATTTTCAAAAGCGGCACTGAAGCTTTCTTT
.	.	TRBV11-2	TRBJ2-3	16	CTSSGRSTGNTDTQYF	TGTACCAGCAGCGGAAGAAGTACAGGGAACACAGATACGCAGTATTTC
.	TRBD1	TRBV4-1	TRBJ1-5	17	CASSQENLPGGNQAQHF	TGCGCAAGCAGCCAAGAAAATCTCCCAGGGGGCAATCAGGCCCAGCATTTT
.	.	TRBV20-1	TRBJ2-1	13	CSAREGSANEQFF	TGCAGTGCTAGAGAGGGCAGTGCGAATGAGCAGTTCTTC
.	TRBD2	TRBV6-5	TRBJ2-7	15	CASSSPGTSGYEHYF	TGTGCCAGCAGTTCGCCCGGGACTAGCGGATACGAGCACTACTTC
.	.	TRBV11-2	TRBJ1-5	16	CASSLKGGVTNQPQHF	TGTGCCAGCAGCCTAAAAGGAGGTGTGACGAATCAGCCCCAGCATTTT
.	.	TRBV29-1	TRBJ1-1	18	CSVDFGYRDKGSNTEAFF	TGCAGCGTTGATTTTGGGTACCGGGATAAGGGAAGTAACACTGAAGCTTTCTTT
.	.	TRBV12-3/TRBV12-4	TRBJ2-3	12	CASNAETGPQYF	TGTGCCAGCAACGCCGAAACCGGGCCCCAGTATTTT
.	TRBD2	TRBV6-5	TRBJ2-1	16	CASSCSTGTIWNEPFF	TGTGCCAGCAGTTGCTCAACCGGGACTATCTGGAACGAGCCGTTCTTC
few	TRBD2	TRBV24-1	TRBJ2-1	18	CATSDENSGRSSYNEQFF	TGTGCCACCAGTGATGAGAATAGCGGGAGGAGCTCCTACAATGAGCAGTTCTTC
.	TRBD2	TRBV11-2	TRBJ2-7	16	CASSLEPSGNWVEQCF	TGTGCCAGCAGCTTAGAACCTAGCGGGAACTGGGTTGAGCAGTGCTTC
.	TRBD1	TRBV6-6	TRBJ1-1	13	CASSLQGNNEAFF	TGTGCCAGCAGTTTACAGGGGAACAATGAAGCTTTCTTT
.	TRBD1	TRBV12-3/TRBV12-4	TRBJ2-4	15	CVSSGTELTKHIHYF	TGTGTCAGCAGTGGGACAGAGCTAACCAAACACATTCACTACTTC
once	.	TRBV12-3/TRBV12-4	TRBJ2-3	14	CASNSTSVGDTQYF	TGTGCCAGCAATTCAACGTCCGTTGGGGATACGCAGTATTTT
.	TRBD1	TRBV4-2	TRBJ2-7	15	CASSSWDRGGHEQNF	TGTGCCAGCAGCTCCTGGGACAGGGGAGGCCACGAGCAGAACTTC
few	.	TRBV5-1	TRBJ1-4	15	CASSLRGSVGEKLFF	TGCGCCAGCAGCTTACGGGGATCCGTCGGCGAAAAACTGTTTTTT
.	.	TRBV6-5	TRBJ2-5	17	CAISNSSSGGSQETQYF	TGTGCCATCAGTAACTCGAGTAGTGGTGGGTCCCAAGAGACCCAGTACTTC
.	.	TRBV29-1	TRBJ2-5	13	CSVERSDGQTQYF	TGCAGCGTTGAAAGGAGTGACGGACAGACCCAGTACTTC
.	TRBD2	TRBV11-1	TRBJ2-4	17	CANIFPGTSGNKNIQYF	TGTGCCAATATCTTTCCCGGGACTAGCGGGAACAAAAACATTCAGTATTTC
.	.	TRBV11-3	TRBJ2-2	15	CASNTGSGNTGELFF	TGTGCCAGCAACACCGGGTCAGGGAACACCGGGGAGCTGTTTTTT
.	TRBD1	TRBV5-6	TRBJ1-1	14	CASSVRQGRTEAFF	TGTGCTAGCAGCGTACGACAGGGGCGGACTGAAGCTTTCTTT
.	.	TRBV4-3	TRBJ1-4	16	CVSNQDLRGRSEKLFF	TGCGTCAGCAACCAAGATCTTAGGGGACGAAGTGAAAAACTGTTTTTT
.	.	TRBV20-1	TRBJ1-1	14	CSARDDRKNTEAFF	TGCAGTGCTAGAGATGACAGGAAGAACACTGAAGCTTTCTTT
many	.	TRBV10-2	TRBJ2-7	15	CASSGGGRSSYEQYF	TGCGCCAGCAGCGGGGGCGGGCGGAGCTCCTACGAGCAGTACTTC
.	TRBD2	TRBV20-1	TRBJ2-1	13	CSASGGTSGWQFF	TGCAGTGCTAGTGGGGGGACTAGCGGTTGGCAGTTCTTC
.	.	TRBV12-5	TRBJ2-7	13	CASEGTGFYEQCF	TGTGCCAGTGAGGGGACCGGTTTCTACGAGCAATGCTTC